This T cell receptor beta chain stems from a study of T cells after yellow fever vaccination. General observations from the study: Reappearing after the booster were most of the clones from primary vaccination (96% CD4, 88% CD8).

MiXCR, run by TCRdb on the 5' RACE reads, gives a single entry per CDR3 protein. The table includes 450,000 to 650,000 distinct CDR3 sequences, less than 15% detected once. V was pared by 7 bases and J by 2 bases, with 12 bases between. This CDR3 is built from 12 residues. Germline V gene lookup returns CDR1 SQVTM and CDR2 ANQGSEA. About this clonotype itself: Its antigen is not known.

Sequenced here: PBMCs, sampled on the day of the yellow fever booster vaccination. The rearrangement uses TRBV29-1 and TRBJ2-7, with D maybe TRBD2 (5 bases). The origin of this receptor is a man aged 30 to 45 who received the YFV17D yellow fever vaccine. For the CDR3, the DNA is TGCAGCGCCGGGGAGCCGCCCTACGAGCAGTACTTC. This encodes CSAGEPPYEQYF.